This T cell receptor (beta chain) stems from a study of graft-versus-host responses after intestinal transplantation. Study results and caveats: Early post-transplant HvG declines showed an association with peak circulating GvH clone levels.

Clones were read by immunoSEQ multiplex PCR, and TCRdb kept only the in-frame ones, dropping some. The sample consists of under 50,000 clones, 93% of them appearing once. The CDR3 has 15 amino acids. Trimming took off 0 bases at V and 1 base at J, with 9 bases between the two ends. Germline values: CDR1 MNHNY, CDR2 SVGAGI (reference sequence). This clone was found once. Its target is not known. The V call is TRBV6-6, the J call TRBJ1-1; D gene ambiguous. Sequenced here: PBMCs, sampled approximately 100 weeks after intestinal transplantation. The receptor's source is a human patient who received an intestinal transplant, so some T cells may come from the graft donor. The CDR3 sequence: CASSYSLAGNTEAFF. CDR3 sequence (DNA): TGTGCCAGCAGTTACTCACTGGCCGGGAACACTGAAGCTTTCTTT.